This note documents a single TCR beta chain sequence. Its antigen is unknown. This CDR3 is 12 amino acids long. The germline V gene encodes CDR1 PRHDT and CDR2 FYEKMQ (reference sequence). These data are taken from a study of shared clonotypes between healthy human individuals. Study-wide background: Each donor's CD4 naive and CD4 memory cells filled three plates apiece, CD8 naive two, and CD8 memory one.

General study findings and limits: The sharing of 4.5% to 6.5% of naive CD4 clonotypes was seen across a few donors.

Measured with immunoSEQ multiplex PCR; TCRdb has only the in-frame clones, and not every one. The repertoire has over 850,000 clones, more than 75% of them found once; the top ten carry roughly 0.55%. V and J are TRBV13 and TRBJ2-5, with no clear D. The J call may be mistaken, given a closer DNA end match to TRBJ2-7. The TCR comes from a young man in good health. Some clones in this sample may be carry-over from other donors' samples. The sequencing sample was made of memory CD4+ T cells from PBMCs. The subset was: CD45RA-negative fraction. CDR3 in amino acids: CASSSQKYEQYF. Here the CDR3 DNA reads TGTGCCAGCAGCTCCCAAAAGTACGAGCAGTACTTC.